Listed here is a single TCR beta chain. Recruitment covered roughly 24 US areas and drew participants whose ages spanned roughly 18 to 100 years. Assignments of participants to cohorts depended upon their own reported clinical history. The record originates from a study of blood T cell repertoires in COVID-19. The wider study: Collection of acute and convalescent COVID-19 samples took place in the United States, Italy and Spain.

Methods used by the authors: The authors estimated nucleated cell counts from reference gene primer amplification. Sequencing used immunoSEQ multiplex PCR; TCRdb keeps in-frame clones, though not all of them. V and J calls and clone size are given by that table; D and trimming were obtained from the DNA. This sample has roughly 300,000 clones, with around 86% found just once. This CDR3 has 15 residues. Trimming at V came to 3 bases and at J to 0 bases, leaving 3 bases not matched to a gene. Germline CDR1 reads LNHDA; CDR2 reads SQIVND (reference sequence). The clonotype was recovered from a young man who had recovered from COVID-19. Sequencing was done on a sample of PBMCs or T cells enriched from blood (not recorded which). V is TRBV19 and J is TRBJ2-7, with TRBD2 matching 9 bases. The CDR3 loop is CASSMASGISYEQYF. The CDR3 DNA is TGTGCCAGTAGTATGGCTAGCGGGATCTCCTACGAGCAGTACTTC.